The present T cell receptor beta chain was sequenced within a study of response to subunit inactivated influenza vaccine. Study-wide points: The authors offered the suggestion that each seasonal influenza vaccination recruits few new T cells.

This clonotype has just a few counts. Its antigen remains unknown. The trim removed 4 bases at V and 2 bases at J, leaving 6 bases unmatched. Germline V CDR1 and CDR2: SGDLS, YYNGEE. The CDR3 consists of 16 residues. TCRdb recomputed calls from the RT-PCR reads with MiXCR, one row per CDR3 protein. The sample lists fewer than 250,000 distinct CDR3 sequences, over 13% occurring once. The sample in question was CD8+ T cells sorted from PBMCs, obtained around 5 days after vaccination. The chain has TRBV9 and TRBJ2-1; 10 nucleotides match TRBD1. The TCR comes from a man in his fifties or sixties who received an inactivated influenza vaccine. CDR3 protein: CASSLTGTGAYNEQFF. CDR3 coding DNA: TGTGCCAGCAGCCTCACCGGGACAGGGGCCTACAATGAGCAGTTCTTC.